Listed below are T cell receptor beta chains from one sample, sequenced in a study of shared clonotypes between healthy human individuals. This table comes from immunoSEQ multiplex PCR, and its TCRdb copy is limited to in-frame clones, with some not included. The sample contains more than 2 million clones, 95% of which appear only once. The source material was naive CD4+ T cells sorted from blood. These receptors came from a man aged 18 to 29 in good health. CDR3s include the opening cysteine and the closing phenylalanine or tryptophan. D genes are given only for firm matches. Some rows mark clone size as missing; the rest say once, few, many or name a class of expanded clone.

TRBJ2-3	-	-	TRBV4-1	CASSPGPGERVTDTQYF	TGCGCCAGCAGCCCGGGCCCCGGGGAGAGGGTCACAGATACGCAGTATTTT
TRBJ2-2	-	-	TRBV6-6	CASSPPQGAGSSELFF	TGTGCCAGCAGTCCCCCCCAGGGCGCCGGTTCGTCGGAGCTGTTTTTT
TRBJ1-6	-	-	TRBV30	CAWSLDGGSPLHF	TGTGCCTGGAGTCTCGACGGGGGGTCACCCCTCCACTTT
TRBJ2-7	-	-	TRBV30	CAWSPGGPSPHEQYF	TGTGCCTGGAGCCCAGGGGGGCCAAGCCCCCACGAGCAGTACTTC
TRBJ2-1	-	-	TRBV20-1	CSAYYNEQFF	TGCAGTGCTTATTACAATGAGCAGTTCTTC
TRBJ2-5	-	-	TRBV25-1	CASSESGGARETQYF	TGTGCCAGCAGTGAATCTGGGGGGGCGAGGGAGACCCAGTACTTC
TRBJ2-5	-	TRBD2	TRBV6-5	CASSPLLAGAETQYF	TGTGCCAGCAGTCCTCTCTTAGCGGGAGCGGAGACCCAGTACTTC
TRBJ2-4	-	TRBD1	TRBV19	CASSNRGLAKNIQYF	TGTGCCAGTAGCAACAGGGGGCTGGCCAAAAACATTCAGTACTTC
TRBJ2-7	-	-	TRBV30	CAWSRAYEQYF	TGTGCCTGGAGTCGGGCCTACGAGCAGTACTTC
TRBJ1-6	-	TRBD1	TRBV19	CATLTGKRSTYNSPLHF	TGTGCCACCCTGACAGGGAAACGATCAACGTATAATTCACCCCTCCACTTT
TRBJ1-1	-	-	TRBV28	CASSLIAGTPRTEAFF	TGTGCCAGCAGTCTAATAGCCGGGACACCTAGGACTGAAGCTTTCTTT
TRBJ2-5	-	-	TRBV7-9	CASSPGGGVQETQYF	TGTGCCAGCAGCCCCGGAGGAGGAGTCCAAGAGACCCAGTACTTC
TRBJ2-5	-	TRBD1	TRBV7-6	CASSLGTGTGFQETQYF	TGTGCCAGCAGCTTAGGAACCGGGACAGGGTTCCAAGAGACCCAGTACTTC
TRBJ1-5	-	-	TRBV4-1	CASSQLQGNQPQHF	TGCGCCAGCAGCCAGCTTCAGGGGAATCAGCCCCAGCATTTT
TRBJ1-2	-	-	TRBV6-5	CASSYDVWGWNGYTF	TGTGCCAGCAGTTACGATGTCTGGGGATGGAATGGCTACACCTTC
TRBJ1-6	-	TRBD1	TRBV6-5	CASSRQGPNSPLHF	TGTGCCAGCAGCCGACAGGGTCCTAATTCACCCCTCCACTTT
TRBJ2-1	-	-	TRBV10-3	CAISSPGRLYNEQFF	TGTGCCATCAGCTCACCGGGACGGCTCTACAATGAGCAGTTCTTC
TRBJ1-5	once	-	TRBV6-5	CASTPSSNQPQHF	TGTGCCAGCACCCCCAGCTCCAATCAGCCCCAGCATTTT
TRBJ2-7	-	-	TRBV27	CASSLSWQGAYEQYF	TGTGCCAGCAGTTTAAGTTGGCAAGGGGCCTACGAGCAGTACTTC
TRBJ1-6	-	-	TRBV28	CASSPSRGTYNSPLHF	TGTGCCAGCAGTCCTTCCCGAGGGACCTATAATTCACCCCTCCACTTT
TRBJ1-1	-	-	TRBV5-1	CASSFKENTEAFF	TGCGCCAGCAGCTTCAAAGAGAACACTGAAGCTTTCTTT
TRBJ2-1	-	-	TRBV5-1	CASSLAGPPYNEQFF	TGCGCCAGCAGCTTGGCGGGACCCCCCTACAATGAGCAGTTCTTC
TRBJ1-4	-	-	TRBV28	CASSEFNEKLFF	TGTGCCAGCAGCGAATTTAATGAAAAACTGTTTTTT
TRBJ2-5	few	-	TRBV28	CASSSGAQETQYF	TGTGCCAGCAGTTCAGGGGCTCAAGAGACCCAGTACTTC
TRBJ2-7	-	TRBD2	TRBV9	CASSHGTSVSEQYF	TGTGCCAGCAGCCACGGGACTAGCGTATCCGAGCAGTACTTC
TRBJ2-7	-	TRBD2	TRBV6-6	CASSYQSSGSYEQYF	TGTGCCAGCAGTTACCAGTCTAGCGGGTCCTACGAGCAGTACTTC
TRBJ1-1	-	TRBD1	TRBV29-1	CSVFGQGASTEAFF	TGCAGCGTTTTCGGACAGGGGGCGAGCACTGAAGCTTTCTTT
TRBJ1-2	-	-	TRBV7-8	CASSPIGGSSYGYTF	TGTGCCAGCAGCCCCATTGGGGGCAGCTCCTATGGCTACACCTTC